The entry below describes one T cell receptor (beta chain). V was pared by 0 bases and J by 3 bases, with 9 bases of the junction left unmatched. The germline V gene has CDR1 SGDLS and CDR2 YYNGEE. The CDR3 is 16 residues long. Donors showed nominal health when sampled, although they likely had unrecorded immune exposures. This sample is drawn from a study of cytomegalovirus exposure and HLA in healthy donors. Use of 60 Vbeta and 13 Jbeta primers characterized the PCR. Libraries were prepared by immunoSEQ multiplex PCR; TCRdb keeps only in-frame clonotypes and omits some of them. Of approximately 200,000 clones listed, about 80% are singletons.

V is TRBV9 and J is TRBJ2-7; 7 bases are shared with TRBD2. The clonotype comes from a man aged 18 to 30 in good health and CMV-seronegative. Sequenced sample: PBMCs. For the CDR3, the DNA is TGTGCCAGCAGCGTAGATCGACTAGCAGGGCTCTACGAGCAGTACTTC. Its translation is CASSVDRLAGLYEQYF.